This T cell receptor (beta chain) was identified during a study of CD8+CD57+ T cells in acquired aplastic anemia. Across the study: On average, sorted CD4+ and CD8+ cells gave about 2.9 ug of DNA.

There are a few counts of this clonotype. Genomic DNA, serving as template, underwent TCR beta VDJ and CDR3 profiling. TCRdb analysed the reads with MiXCR anew, one entry per CDR3 protein. Among 200,000 to 250,000 distinct CDR3 sequences listed, 30% to 40% were seen once. V shed 4 bases and J shed 6 bases, with 9 bases lying between them. Germline V gene data show CDR1 as KGHSH and CDR2 as LQKENI. This CDR3 region has 12 residues. The sample consisted of sorted CD4+, CD8+, or CD8+CD57+ T cells (not recorded which) from PBMCs. The V call is TRBV18, the J call TRBJ1-2; D gene uncertain. The TCR sequence derives from a human donor in good health, serving as a control. CDR3 loop: CASSQQPHGYTF. The CDR3 bases are TGTGCCAGCTCACAACAGCCTCATGGCTACACCTTC.